The subject of this entry is one TCR beta chain. Its antigen is not known. Between about 17 and 34 mg of unsorted bulk tissue served as the source from which RNA and DNA were co-extracted. This entry belongs to a study of tumor-infiltrating lymphocytes in primary liver carcinoma. Overall study results and limits: Tumor region pairs shared more overlap than did tumor-adjacent and tumor-blood pairs.

The researchers produced TCR beta cDNA from approximately 550 ng total RNA with a constant-region primer. Libraries for TCR beta were built through three nested multiplex PCR rounds, which together made up a slightly modified ARM-PCR procedure. With TRBV1-TRBV30 forward primers and a C-beta reverse primer, the first two PCR rounds were run for roughly 10 cycles each. One entry per CDR3 protein, called by TCRdb with MiXCR from the multiplex PCR reads. The sample carries about 120,000 distinct CDR3 sequences, around 70% recorded once. V was shortened by 4 bases and J by 11 bases, with 11 bases between the two germline ends. The CDR3 sequence is 11 residues long. From germline, CDR1 is MDHEN and CDR2 SYDVKM.

Sequenced material: tumor-adjacent normal liver tissue. This TCR derives from a woman in her sixties with primary liver carcinoma and hepatitis B virus infection. This rearrangement joins TRBV28 to TRBJ1-1; D gene ambiguous. As DNA, the CDR3 is TGTGCCAGCAGTTCCCTGGCAAGGGCTTTCTTT. It encodes CASSSLARAFF.